Each of the 9 T cell receptor beta chains below was sequenced from the same sample in a study of OX40 agonist ivuxolimab in advanced cancers. Repertoires were generated with immunoSEQ multiplex PCR, while TCRdb's copy carries only in-frame clones and drops some. This sample yields some 61,000 clones, of which about 77% are seen a single time; around 1.5% belongs to the top ten. The sample here was CD4+ or CD8+ T cells sorted from blood, taken in a trial of the OX40 agonist ivuxolimab. The receptors come from an adult with an advanced solid tumor such as melanoma, head and neck, liver or kidney cancer.

This clone appeared once. The chain links TRBV5-1 to TRBJ1-2, with TRBD1 matching over 9 bases. Germline-derived CDR1 and CDR2 are SGHRS and YFSETQ. CDR3 length: 15 residues. Germline trimming cut 5 bases from V and 7 bases from J; bases unmatched to any gene: 12. The CDR3 region has the DNA TGCGCCAGCAGATCCGGGACAGGGAATTGGGCTGGCTACACCTTC. It is translated as CASRSGTGNWAGYTF.

This chain links TRBV7-9 with TRBJ2-7; 8 bases are shared with TRBD1. V was pared by 5 bases and J by 1 base, with 1 base of the junction left unmatched. Germline assignment: CDR1 SEHNR and CDR2 FQNEAQ (reference sequence). This CDR3 is 13 amino acids long. CDR3: CASSNRGSYEQYF. Here the CDR3 DNA reads TGTGCCAGCAGCAACAGGGGGTCCTACGAGCAGTACTTC.

Notes on this clone: A junction end diverges from the germline sequence, so it may reflect a read error. The rearrangement uses TRBV6-1 and TRBJ2-5; 8 bases agree with TRBD2. Germline V gene lookup returns CDR1 MNHNS and CDR2 SASEGT. The CDR3 runs 16 residues. CDR3 nucleotide sequence: TGTGCCAGCAGCGAAGATGACGGGAGCGGGGGCCAGACCCAGTACTTC. Its translation: CASSEDDGSGGQTQYF.

V is TRBV15 and J is TRBJ2-1, with D hard to call. The CDR3 is 15 amino acids. V was cut by 3 bases and J by 1 base, with 10 bases left in between. Germline lookup yields CDR1 LNHNV and CDR2 YYDKDF (reference sequence). The CDR3 sequence is CATSRILGSYNEQFF. DNA for the CDR3: TGTGCCACCAGCAGGATTCTGGGATCCTACAATGAGCAGTTCTTC.

This chain connects TRBV28 to TRBJ2-1; 7 nucleotides line up with TRBD2. CDR1 and CDR2 (germline): MDHEN, SYDVKM. CDR3 size: 15 residues. V was pared by 7 bases and J by 4 bases, with 10 bases of the junction left unmatched. CDR3 DNA sequence: TGTGCCAGCATCCCAGGCAGCGGGAAGTACAATGAGCAGTTCTTC. The encoded protein is CASIPGSGKYNEQFF.

This clone was seen just once. V and J are TRBV6-6 and TRBJ1-1; the D gene is possibly TRBD1 (5 bases). V lost 2 bases and J 1 base, leaving 11 bases between the germline ends. Germline CDR1 and CDR2: MNHNY and SVGAGI (reference sequence). The CDR3 totals 15 residues. In DNA form, the CDR3 reads TGTGCCAGCAGTTACGGGGACTCTGAGAACACTGAAGCTTTCTTT. Its protein product is CASSYGDSENTEAFF.

This chain links TRBV30 with TRBJ1-2, with TRBD1 identical over 8 bases. From germline, CDR1 is GTSNPN and CDR2 SVGIG (reference sequence). J was trimmed by 7 bases and V by 4 bases; bases with no gene match: 5. The CDR3 sequence is 12 residues long. The CDR3, as DNA: TGTGCCTGGATACAGACAGGGGCTGGCTACACCTTC. Translating it yields CAWIQTGAGYTF.

The chain employs TRBV5-1 and TRBJ1-5; 10 bases align to TRBD1. The J segment lost 5 bases and the V segment lost 2 bases, leaving 7 bases of the junction unmatched. CDR3 length: 16 residues. The germline CDR1 and CDR2 sequences are SGHRS and YFSETQ. This chain's CDR3 is CASSFRDRGMDQPQHF. The CDR3 DNA sequence: TGCGCCAGCAGCTTCCGGGACAGGGGAATGGATCAGCCCCAGCATTTT.

This chain links TRBV4-2 with TRBJ2-1; D is uncertain. The CDR3 sequence is 10 residues long. Germline V gene lookup returns CDR1 LGHNA and CDR2 YNFKEQ. V shed 6 bases and J shed 10 bases, with 7 bases lying between them. DNA of the CDR3: TGTGCCAGCAGGGTCGTGGAGCAGTTCTTC. It specifies CASRVVEQFF.